This T cell receptor beta chain was recovered during a study of blood T cell repertoires in COVID-19. Whole-study context: Material from acute and convalescent COVID-19 was sourced from the United States, Italy and Spain. From T cells, B-cell-depleted T cells, or PBMCs came the material, which was cDNA or gDNA.

In its sample, this clone was seen a few times. With V trimmed by 6 bases and J by 4 bases, 11 bases remained unmatched. The CDR3 has 17 residues. Germline V lookup: CDR1 MNHEY, CDR2 SVGEGT. Authors' methods: How many nucleated cells were present was estimated from reference gene primer amplification. Profiled with immunoSEQ multiplex PCR; TCRdb holds only in-frame clones, not every one. Clone size and V and J calls were adopted from that table, with D and trimming inferred from the DNA. The sample consists of fewer than 200,000 clones, around 80% of them appearing once. The TCR comes from a woman of 80 years or more with active or convalescent COVID-19. The V and J genes are TRBV6-2 or TRBV6-3 and TRBJ2-2; 10 bases agree with TRBD2. The sequenced material came from peripheral blood. The DNA for the CDR3 is TGTGCCAGCAGCCTACCCAGGACTAGCGGTACCACCGGGGAGCTGTTTTTT. This gives the protein CASSLPRTSGTTGELFF.